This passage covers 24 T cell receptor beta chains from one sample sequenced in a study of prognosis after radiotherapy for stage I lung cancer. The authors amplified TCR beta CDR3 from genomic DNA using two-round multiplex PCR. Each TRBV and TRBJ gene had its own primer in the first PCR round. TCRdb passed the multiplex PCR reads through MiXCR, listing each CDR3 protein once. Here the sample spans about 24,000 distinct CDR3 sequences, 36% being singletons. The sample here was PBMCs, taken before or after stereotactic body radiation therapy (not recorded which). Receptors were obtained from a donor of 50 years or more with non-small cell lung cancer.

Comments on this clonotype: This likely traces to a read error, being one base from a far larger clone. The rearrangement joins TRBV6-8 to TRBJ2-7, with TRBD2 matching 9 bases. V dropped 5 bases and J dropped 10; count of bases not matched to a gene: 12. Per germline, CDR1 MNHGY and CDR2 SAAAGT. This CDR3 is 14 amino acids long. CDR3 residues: CASSGISGRIDQYF. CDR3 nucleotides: TGTGCCAGCAGTGGGATTAGCGGGAGAATCGATCAGTACTTC.

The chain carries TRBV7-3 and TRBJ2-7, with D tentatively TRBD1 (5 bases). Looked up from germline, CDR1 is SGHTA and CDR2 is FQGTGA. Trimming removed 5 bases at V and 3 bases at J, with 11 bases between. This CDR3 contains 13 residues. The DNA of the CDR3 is TGTGCCAGCAGCCAGGGCGCCCTCTACGAGCAGTACTTC. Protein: CASSQGALYEQYF.

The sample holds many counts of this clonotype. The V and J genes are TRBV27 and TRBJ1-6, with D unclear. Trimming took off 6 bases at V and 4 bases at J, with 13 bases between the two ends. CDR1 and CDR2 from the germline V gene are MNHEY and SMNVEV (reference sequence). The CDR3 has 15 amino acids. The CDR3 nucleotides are TGTGCCAGCAGAGACACACGGGGTTATAATTCACCCCTCCACTTT. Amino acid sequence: CASRDTRGYNSPLHF.

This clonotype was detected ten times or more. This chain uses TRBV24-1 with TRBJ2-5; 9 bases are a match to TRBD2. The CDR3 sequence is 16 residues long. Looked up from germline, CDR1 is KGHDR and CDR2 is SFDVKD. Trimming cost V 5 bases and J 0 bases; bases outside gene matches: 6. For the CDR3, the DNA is TGTGCCACCAGTGGGGCCTCTAGCGGGAACCAAGAGACCCAGTACTTC. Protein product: CATSGASSGNQETQYF.

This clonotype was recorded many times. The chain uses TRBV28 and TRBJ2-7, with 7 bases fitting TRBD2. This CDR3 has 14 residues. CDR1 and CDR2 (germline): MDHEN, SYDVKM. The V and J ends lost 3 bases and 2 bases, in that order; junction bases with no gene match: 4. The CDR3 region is CASSLPGTTYEQYF. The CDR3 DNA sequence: TGTGCCAGCAGTTTGCCCGGGACTACCTACGAGCAGTACTTC.

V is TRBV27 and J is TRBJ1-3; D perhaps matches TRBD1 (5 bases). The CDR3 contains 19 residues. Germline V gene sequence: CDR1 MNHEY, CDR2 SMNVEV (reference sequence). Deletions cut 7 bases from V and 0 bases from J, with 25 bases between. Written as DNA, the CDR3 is TGTGCCAGCACACCAGTGAAACCAGGGATCCTCGACTCTGGAAACACCATATATTTT. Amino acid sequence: CASTPVKPGILDSGNTIYF.

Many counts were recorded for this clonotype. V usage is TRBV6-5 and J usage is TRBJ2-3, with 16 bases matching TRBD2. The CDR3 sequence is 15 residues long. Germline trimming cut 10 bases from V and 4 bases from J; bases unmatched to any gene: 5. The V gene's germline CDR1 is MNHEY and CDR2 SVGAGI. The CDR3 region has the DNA TGTGCCACCACGGGACTAGCGGGGGGGGCAGATACGCAGTATTTT. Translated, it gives CATTGLAGGADTQYF.

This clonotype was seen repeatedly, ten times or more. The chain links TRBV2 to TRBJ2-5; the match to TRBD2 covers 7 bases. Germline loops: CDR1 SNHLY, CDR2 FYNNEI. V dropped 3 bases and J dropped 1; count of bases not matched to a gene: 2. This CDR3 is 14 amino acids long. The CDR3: CASSDQRGQETQYF. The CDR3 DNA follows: TGTGCCAGCAGTGACCAGCGGGGCCAAGAGACCCAGTACTTC.

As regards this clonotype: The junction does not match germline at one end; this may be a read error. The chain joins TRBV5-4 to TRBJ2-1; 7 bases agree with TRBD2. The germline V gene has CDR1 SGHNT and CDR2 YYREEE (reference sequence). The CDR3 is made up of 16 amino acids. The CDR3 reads CASSRGTGGSYNDQFF. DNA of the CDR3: TGTGCCAGCAGCCGTGGTACGGGAGGCTCCTACAATGATCAGTTCTTC. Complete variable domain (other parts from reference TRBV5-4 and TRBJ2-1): ETGVTQSPTHLIKTRGQQVTLRCSSQSGHNTVSWYQQALGQGPQFIFQYYREEENGRGNFPPRFSGLQFPNYSSELNVNALELDDSALYLCASSRGTGGSYNDQFFGPGTRLTVL.

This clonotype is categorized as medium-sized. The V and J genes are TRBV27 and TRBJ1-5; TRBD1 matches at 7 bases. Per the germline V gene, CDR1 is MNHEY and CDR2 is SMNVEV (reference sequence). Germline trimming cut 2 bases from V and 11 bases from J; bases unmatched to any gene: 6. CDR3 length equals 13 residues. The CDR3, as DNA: TGTGCCAGCAGTTTAGGACAGGCCCAGGCCCAGCATTTT. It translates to CASSLGQAQAQHF.

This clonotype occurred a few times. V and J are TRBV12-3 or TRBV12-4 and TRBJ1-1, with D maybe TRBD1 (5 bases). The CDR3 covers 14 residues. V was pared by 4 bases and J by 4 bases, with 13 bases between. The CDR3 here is CASSYSRGGTEAFF. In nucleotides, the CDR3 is TGTGCCAGCAGTTACTCTAGGGGTGGCACTGAAGCTTTCTTT.

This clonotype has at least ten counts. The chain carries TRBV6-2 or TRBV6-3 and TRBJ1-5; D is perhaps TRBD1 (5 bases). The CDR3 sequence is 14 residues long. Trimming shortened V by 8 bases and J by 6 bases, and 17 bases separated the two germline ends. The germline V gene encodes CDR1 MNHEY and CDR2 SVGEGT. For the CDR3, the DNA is TGTGCCAGCGCAAGGGGCATTTTCACTCAGCCCCAGCATTTT. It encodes CASARGIFTQPQHF.

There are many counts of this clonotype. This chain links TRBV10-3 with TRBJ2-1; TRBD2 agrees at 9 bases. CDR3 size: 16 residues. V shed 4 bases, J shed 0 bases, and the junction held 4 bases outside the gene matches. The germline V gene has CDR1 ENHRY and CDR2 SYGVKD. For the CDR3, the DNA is TGTGCCATCAGTGGAACTAGCGGGCTCTCCTACAATGAGCAGTTCTTC. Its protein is CAISGTSGLSYNEQFF.

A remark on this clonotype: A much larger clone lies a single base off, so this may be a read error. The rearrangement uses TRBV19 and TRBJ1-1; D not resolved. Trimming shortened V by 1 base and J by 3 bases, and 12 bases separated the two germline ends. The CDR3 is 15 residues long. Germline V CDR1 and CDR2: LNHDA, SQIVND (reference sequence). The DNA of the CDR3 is TGTGCCAGTAGTATAGCGGGAGGGAGTCACACTGAAGCTTTCTTT. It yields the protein CASSIAGGSHTEAFF.

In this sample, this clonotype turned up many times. DNA of the CDR3: TGTGCCACCAGTAACCGAGGCTCTGGAAACACCATATATTTT. As protein: CATSNRGSGNTIYF. The J gene is TRBJ1-3, the V gene TRBV15; D not certain. The V end lost 6 bases, the J end lost 0 bases, and 9 bases lay between the germline ends. CDR1 LNHNV and CDR2 YYDKDF come from the germline V gene (reference sequence). This CDR3 comprises 14 residues.

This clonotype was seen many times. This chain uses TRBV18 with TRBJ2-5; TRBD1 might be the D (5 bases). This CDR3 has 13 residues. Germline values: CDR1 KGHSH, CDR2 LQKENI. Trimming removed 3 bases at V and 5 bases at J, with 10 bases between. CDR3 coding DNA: TGTGCCAGCTCACCCAGGGTTGGGGAGACCCAGTACTTC. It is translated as CASSPRVGETQYF.

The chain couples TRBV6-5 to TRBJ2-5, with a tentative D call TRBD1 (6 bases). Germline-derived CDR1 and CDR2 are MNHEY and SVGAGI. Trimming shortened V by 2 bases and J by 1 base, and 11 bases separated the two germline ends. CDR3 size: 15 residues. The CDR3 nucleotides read TGTGCCAGCAGTTACCTACGGACAGCCCAAGAGACCCAGTACTTC. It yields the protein CASSYLRTAQETQYF.

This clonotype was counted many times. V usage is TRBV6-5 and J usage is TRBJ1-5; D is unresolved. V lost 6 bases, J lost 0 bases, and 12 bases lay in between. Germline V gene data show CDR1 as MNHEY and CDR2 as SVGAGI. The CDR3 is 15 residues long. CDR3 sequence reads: CASSYGDYSNQPQHF. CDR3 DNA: TGTGCCAGCAGCTACGGGGATTATAGCAATCAGCCCCAGCATTTT.

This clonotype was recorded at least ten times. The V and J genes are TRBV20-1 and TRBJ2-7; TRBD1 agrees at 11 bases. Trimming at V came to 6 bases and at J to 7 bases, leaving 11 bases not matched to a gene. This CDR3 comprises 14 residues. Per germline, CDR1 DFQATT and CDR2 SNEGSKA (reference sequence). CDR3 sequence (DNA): TGCAGTGCCCCGCGGGGGACAGGGGGGACGGAGCAGTACTTC. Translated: CSAPRGTGGTEQYF.

CDR3 residues: CASSYPPRRGGTGELFF. CDR3 in DNA: TGTGCCAGCAGTTACCCCCCCCGAAGGGGGGGCACCGGGGAGCTGTTTTTT. The V call is TRBV6-2 or TRBV6-3, the J call TRBJ2-2, with D possibly being TRBD2 (7 bases). The CDR3 is 17 residues long. V shed 2 bases and J shed 4 bases, with 17 bases lying between them. Germline V lookup: CDR1 MNHEY, CDR2 SVGEGT.

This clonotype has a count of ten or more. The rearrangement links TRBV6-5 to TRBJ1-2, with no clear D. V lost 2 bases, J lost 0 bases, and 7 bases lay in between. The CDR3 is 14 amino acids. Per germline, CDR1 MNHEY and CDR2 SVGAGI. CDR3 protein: CASSYATANYGYTF. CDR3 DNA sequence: TGTGCCAGCAGTTACGCAACAGCTAACTATGGCTACACCTTC.

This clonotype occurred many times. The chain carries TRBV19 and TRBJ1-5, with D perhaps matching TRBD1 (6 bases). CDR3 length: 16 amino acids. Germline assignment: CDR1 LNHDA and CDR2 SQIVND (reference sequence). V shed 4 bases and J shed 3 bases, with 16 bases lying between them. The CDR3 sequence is CASSTTGTLYNQPQHF. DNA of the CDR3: TGTGCCAGTAGTACGACAGGAACCTTGTACAATCAGCCCCAGCATTTT.

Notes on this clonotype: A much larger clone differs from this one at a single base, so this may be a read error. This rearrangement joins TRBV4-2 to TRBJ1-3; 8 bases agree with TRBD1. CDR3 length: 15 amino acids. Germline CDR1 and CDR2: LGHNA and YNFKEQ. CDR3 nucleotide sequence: TGTGCCAGCGGCCAAGGGACAGGACTTGGAAACACCATATATTTT. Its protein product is CASGQGTGLGNTIYF.

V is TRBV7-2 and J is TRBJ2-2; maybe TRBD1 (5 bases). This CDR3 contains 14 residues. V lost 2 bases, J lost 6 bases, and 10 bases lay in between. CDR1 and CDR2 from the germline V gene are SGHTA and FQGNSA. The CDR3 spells CASSLLQGAGELFF. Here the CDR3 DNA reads TGTGCCAGCAGCTTACTGCAGGGTGCCGGGGAGCTGTTTTTT.